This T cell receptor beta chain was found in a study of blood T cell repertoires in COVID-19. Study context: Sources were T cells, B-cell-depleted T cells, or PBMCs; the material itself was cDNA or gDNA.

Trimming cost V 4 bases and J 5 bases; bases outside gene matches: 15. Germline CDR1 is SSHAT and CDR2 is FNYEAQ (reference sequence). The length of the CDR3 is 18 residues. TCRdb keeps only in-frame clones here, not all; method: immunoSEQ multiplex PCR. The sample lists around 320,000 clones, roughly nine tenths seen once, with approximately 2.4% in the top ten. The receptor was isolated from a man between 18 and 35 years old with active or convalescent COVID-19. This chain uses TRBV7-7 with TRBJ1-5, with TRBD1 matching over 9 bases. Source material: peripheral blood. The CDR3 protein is CASSSNRDRALLDQPQHF. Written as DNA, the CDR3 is TGTGCCAGCAGCTCGAACCGGGACAGGGCTCTTTTAGATCAGCCCCAGCATTTT.